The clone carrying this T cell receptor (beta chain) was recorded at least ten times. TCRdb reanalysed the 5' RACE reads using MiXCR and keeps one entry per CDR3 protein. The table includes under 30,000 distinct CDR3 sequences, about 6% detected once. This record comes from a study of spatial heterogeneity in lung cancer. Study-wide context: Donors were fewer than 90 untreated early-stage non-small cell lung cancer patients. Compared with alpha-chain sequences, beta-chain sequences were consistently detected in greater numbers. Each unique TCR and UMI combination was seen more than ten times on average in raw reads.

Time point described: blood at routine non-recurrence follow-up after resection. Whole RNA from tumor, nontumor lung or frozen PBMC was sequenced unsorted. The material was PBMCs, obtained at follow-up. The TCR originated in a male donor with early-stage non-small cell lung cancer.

The DNA of the CDR3 is TGCGCCAGCAGCCAAGATCTCAGCGGGGGGGCCGGGCAGTACTTC. It specifies CASSQDLSGGAGQYF. The genes are TRBV4-3 and TRBJ2-7; 10 bases agree with TRBD2. V lost 0 bases and J lost 9; bases outside the gene matches: 8. The CDR3 covers 15 residues. Per germline, CDR1 LGHNA and CDR2 YSLEER.